This entry lists 32 T cell receptor beta chains sequenced from one sample in a study of OX40 agonist ivuxolimab in advanced cancers. Here immunoSEQ multiplex PCR was the method, and the copy in TCRdb shows in-frame clones only, minus some. The table records approximately 82,000 clones, just under 95% of them present only once. Sequenced here: CD4+ or CD8+ T cells sorted from blood, sampled in a trial of the OX40 agonist ivuxolimab. All receptors derive from an adult with an advanced solid tumor such as melanoma, head and neck, liver or kidney cancer.

J is TRBJ2-7 and V is TRBV14, with 10 bases aligning to TRBD1. Germline V gene data show CDR1 as SGHDN and CDR2 as FVKESK. V was clipped by 3 bases and J by 6 bases; unmatched bases: 5. The CDR3 is made up of 14 amino acids. CDR3 coding DNA: TGTGCCAGCAGCCAGGCCGGGACAGGGGCCGAGCAGTACTTC. It translates to CASSQAGTGAEQYF.

The rearrangement links TRBV11-2 to TRBJ2-7; 8 bases align to TRBD2. CDR1 and CDR2 (germline): SGHAT, FQNNGV. Unmatched junction bases numbered 9, after V lost 2 bases and J lost 6 bases. The CDR3 has 15 residues. The CDR3 DNA reads as TGTGCCAGCAGCTTAACAACGGGAGGGCTGGCCGAGCAGTACTTC. Protein: CASSLTTGGLAEQYF.

This chain links TRBV30 with TRBJ1-4, with D possibly being TRBD1 (6 bases). CDR3 length: 12 amino acids. V lost 5 bases and J lost 5, with 9 bases in between. Germline CDR1 is GTSNPN and CDR2 is SVGIG (reference sequence). CDR3 residues: CAWERGNEKLFF. In nucleotides, the CDR3 is TGTGCCTGGGAGAGGGGGAATGAAAAACTGTTTTTT.

In nucleotides, the CDR3 is TGTGCCAGCAGTGGAGCGGGGGAGACCCAGTACTTC. Protein product: CASSGAGETQYF. The rearrangement uses TRBV6-6 and TRBJ2-5; 7 nucleotides line up with TRBD2. Germline trimming cut 5 bases from V and 5 bases from J; bases unmatched to any gene: 2. CDR1 MNHNY and CDR2 SVGAGI come from the germline V gene (reference sequence). The CDR3 contains 12 residues.

The chain uses TRBV16 and TRBJ1-3; D remains ambiguous. Trimming shortened V by 2 bases and J by 2 bases, and 4 bases separated the two germline ends. Looked up from germline, CDR1 is KGHSY and CDR2 is FQNENV. This CDR3 spans 13 amino acids. The DNA for the CDR3 is TGTGCCAGCAGCCAACGGCCTGGAAACACCATATATTTT. Residues: CASSQRPGNTIYF.

This sequence joins TRBV6-6 and TRBJ1-4, with a weak D call TRBD1 (5 bases). Trimming shortened V by 2 bases and J by 6 bases, and 10 bases separated the two germline ends. Germline assignment: CDR1 MNHNY and CDR2 SVGAGI (reference sequence). The CDR3 is 14 residues long. In DNA form, the CDR3 reads TGTGCCAGCAGTTACGACAGTGATTATGAAAAACTGTTTTTT. It is translated as CASSYDSDYEKLFF.

The chain links TRBV2 to TRBJ1-3, with D hard to call. CDR3 length: 15 residues. Germline-derived CDR1 and CDR2 are SNHLY and FYNNEI. The V gene lost 7 bases and the J gene lost 0 bases, with 13 bases spanning the gap. The CDR3 sequence is CASTGRLYSGNTIYF. CDR3 nucleotides: TGTGCCAGCACCGGGCGGCTATACTCTGGAAACACCATATATTTT. Filled out from reference TRBV2 and TRBJ1-3, the complete variable domain reads EPEVTQTPSHQVTQMGQEVILRCVPISNHLYFYWYRQILGQKVEFLVSFYNNEISEKSEIFDDQFSVERPDGSNFTLKIRSTKLEDSAMYFCASTGRLYSGNTIYFGEGSWLTVV.

This chain's CDR3 is CASSPPGLRDYGYTF. CDR3 in DNA: TGTGCCAGCTCACCACCGGGACTGAGGGACTATGGCTACACCTTC. The V and J genes are TRBV18 and TRBJ1-2, with D possibly matching TRBD1 (5 bases). CDR3 length: 15 residues. Trimming removed 0 bases at V and 3 bases at J, with 11 bases between. The V gene's germline CDR1 is KGHSH and CDR2 LQKENI.

The chain links TRBV15 to TRBJ2-5; D is uncertain. This CDR3 contains 15 residues. Germline lookup yields CDR1 LNHNV and CDR2 YYDKDF (reference sequence). Trimming removed 1 base at V and 2 bases at J, with 11 bases between. The CDR3 DNA reads TGTGCCACCAGCAGAGGCCAGGTAGAACAAGAGACCCAGTACTTC. Its protein is CATSRGQVEQETQYF.

The chain uses TRBV7-2 and TRBJ2-5; perhaps TRBD1 as D (5 bases). The germline V and J ends were trimmed by 1 base and 4 bases, with 7 bases remaining between them. Germline CDR1 reads SGHTA; CDR2 reads FQGNSA. The CDR3 runs 13 residues. The CDR3 region is CASSLGRGETQYF. DNA of the CDR3: TGTGCCAGCAGCTTAGGTAGGGGAGAGACCCAGTACTTC.

This sequence joins TRBV30 and TRBJ1-1, with D unclear. The CDR3 totals 15 residues. Deletions cut 1 base from V and 6 bases from J, with 18 bases between. The germline CDR1 and CDR2 sequences are GTSNPN and SVGIG (reference sequence). Written as DNA, the CDR3 is TGTGCCTGGAGTGGAGACCGGGATCCCTTGGCTGAAGCTTTCTTT. This sequence encodes CAWSGDRDPLAEAFF.

This sequence joins TRBV18 and TRBJ1-6; D not resolved. Trimming cost V 2 bases and J 7 bases, with 6 bases left between them. CDR3 size: 13 residues. Germline CDR1 and CDR2: KGHSH and LQKENI. In DNA, the CDR3 is TGTGCCAGCTCACCAGATCGAAATTCACCCCTCCACTTT. Encoded protein: CASSPDRNSPLHF.

This chain links TRBV9 with TRBJ2-5, with D perhaps TRBD2 (7 bases). Germline V gives CDR1 SGDLS, CDR2 YYNGEE. V was trimmed by 3 bases and J by 1 base, leaving 19 bases between them. CDR3 length: 17 residues. The CDR3, as DNA: TGTGCCAGCAGCGGAGAATTAGGGGGAGGGCCCCAAGAGACCCAGTACTTC. Its protein is CASSGELGGGPQETQYF.

This chain joins TRBV19 and TRBJ2-5, with TRBD2 matching 13 bases. Per the germline V gene, CDR1 is LNHDA and CDR2 is SQIVND (reference sequence). With 10 bases clipped from V and 4 bases from J, the junction kept 6 bases outside the gene matches. The CDR3 extends over 14 amino acids. CDR3 loop: CATQTSGGAETQYF. DNA for the CDR3: TGTGCCACCCAAACTAGCGGGGGGGCAGAGACCCAGTACTTC.

The V call is TRBV18, the J call TRBJ2-5, with 14 positions matching TRBD2. CDR1 is KGHSH and CDR2 is LQKENI in the germline V gene. The CDR3 length is 20 residues. Trimming at V came to 6 bases and at J to 2 bases, leaving 17 bases not matched to a gene. This CDR3 reads CASSLTPWGLAGDSQETQYF. CDR3 coding DNA: TGTGCCAGCTCTTTAACCCCCTGGGGACTAGCGGGAGACAGTCAAGAGACCCAGTACTTC.

V is TRBV5-1 and J is TRBJ2-3; 7 nucleotides match TRBD2. Germline lookup yields CDR1 SGHRS and CDR2 YFSETQ. With V trimmed by 7 bases and J by 0 bases, 8 bases remained unmatched. The CDR3 has 15 amino acids. CDR3 nucleotide sequence: TGCGCCAGCTCCCTCAGCGGGACTAGCACAGATACGCAGTATTTT. This translates into CASSLSGTSTDTQYF.

The gene calls are TRBV5-4 and TRBJ1-3; D may be TRBD1 (5 bases). Between the trimmed V and J ends, which lost 2 bases and 0 bases, there was a span of 15 bases. The germline CDR1 and CDR2 sequences are SGHNT and YYREEE (reference sequence). The CDR3 is made up of 17 amino acids. The CDR3 DNA reads as TGTGCCAGCAGCTTAGATTTCCCGGGACGCTCTGGAAACACCATATATTTT. It yields the protein CASSLDFPGRSGNTIYF.

J is TRBJ2-1 and V is TRBV5-8, with 9 bases matching TRBD2. Per germline, CDR1 SGHTS and CDR2 YDEGEE. CDR3 length: 13 residues. V dropped 9 bases and J dropped 9; count of bases not matched to a gene: 10. CDR3 in amino acids: CATLAGALGEQFF. CDR3 coding DNA: TGTGCCACATTAGCGGGAGCCCTTGGTGAGCAGTTCTTC.

The chain has TRBV30 and TRBJ1-4, with D uncertain. This CDR3 has 14 residues. Trimming left V 0 bases short and J 6 bases short, with 11 bases between. Germline V CDR1 and CDR2: GTSNPN, SVGIG (reference sequence). As DNA, the CDR3 is TGTGCCTGGAGTGTTTCCATGAGTGATGAAAAACTGTTTTTT. Translated, it gives CAWSVSMSDEKLFF.

This chain's CDR3 is CASQGLAGVHGELFF. The CDR3 DNA reads as TGTGCCAGCCAGGGACTAGCGGGAGTTCACGGGGAGCTGTTTTTT. The V and J genes are TRBV6-5 and TRBJ2-2; 14 nucleotides line up with TRBD2. There are 15 residues in the CDR3. With 8 bases clipped from V and 7 bases from J, the junction kept 6 bases outside the gene matches. CDR1 and CDR2 (germline): MNHEY, SVGAGI.

In its sample, this clone was seen a few times. The V gene is TRBV6-1, the J gene TRBJ2-1, with D unresolved. V lost 9 bases and J lost 10, with 13 bases in between. The CDR3 spans 11 residues. Germline loops: CDR1 MNHNS, CDR2 SASEGT. CDR3: CASQEGVEQFF. The CDR3 region has the DNA TGTGCCAGTCAAGAAGGAGTAGAGCAGTTCTTC.

The chain combines TRBV11-3 with TRBJ2-3; 10 bases line up with TRBD2. V dropped 1 base and J dropped 0; count of bases not matched to a gene: 10. Germline CDR1 SGHNT, CDR2 YENEEA. This CDR3 is 19 amino acids long. The CDR3 DNA reads TGTGCCAGCAGCTTAGGAGGGATGGTAGCGGGGGGAAGCACAGATACGCAGTATTTT. It encodes CASSLGGMVAGGSTDTQYF. Supplemented by reference TRBV11-3 and TRBJ2-3, the full variable domain reads EAGVVQSPRYKIIEKKQPVAFWCNPISGHNTLYWYLQNLGQGPELLIRYENEEAVDDSQLPKDRFSAERLKGVDSTLKIQPAELGDSAVYLCASSLGGMVAGGSTDTQYFGPGTRLTVL.

CDR3 amino acids: CASSVGTQQETQYF. Written as DNA, the CDR3 is TGTGCCAGCAGTGTTGGGACACAACAAGAGACCCAGTACTTC. J is TRBJ2-5 and V is TRBV2; possibly TRBD1 for D (6 bases). This CDR3 contains 14 residues. The germline V and J ends were trimmed by 4 bases and 2 bases, with 11 bases remaining between them. Germline CDR1 is SNHLY and CDR2 is FYNNEI.

This clone came up a few times. The chain is built from TRBV14 and TRBJ1-1, with D tentatively TRBD1 (5 bases). Trimming removed 1 base at V and 5 bases at J, with 8 bases between. The CDR3 totals 13 residues. CDR1 and CDR2 (germline): SGHDN, FVKESK. CDR3: CASSQGQGTEAFF. The CDR3 nucleotides are TGTGCCAGCAGCCAAGGTCAGGGTACTGAAGCTTTCTTT.

The genes are TRBV10-3 and TRBJ1-6; 7 nucleotides line up with TRBD1. Per germline, CDR1 ENHRY and CDR2 SYGVKD. J lost 7 bases, V lost 11 bases, and 8 bases had no gene match. The CDR3 is made up of 13 amino acids. The CDR3, as DNA: TGTGCCGGTCGGGGACAGCTAAATTCACCCCTCCACTTT. Encoded protein: CAGRGQLNSPLHF.

V and J are TRBV15 and TRBJ2-1, with 12 nucleotides matching TRBD2. CDR1 and CDR2 from the germline V gene are LNHNV and YYDKDF (reference sequence). The CDR3 spans 18 residues. J gave up 9 bases and V 0 bases, and 12 bases lay outside the gene matches. CDR3 in DNA: TGTGCCACCAGCAGAGATGGTCTAGCGGGAGGGCCTACGGGTGAGCAGTTCTTC. This encodes CATSRDGLAGGPTGEQFF. Together with reference TRBV15 and TRBJ2-1, the CDR3 gives the full variable domain: DAMVIQNPRYQVTQFGKPVTLSCSQTLNHNVMYWYQQKSSQAPKLLFHYYDKDFNNEADTPDNFQSRRPNTSFCFLDIRSPGLGDTAMYLCATSRDGLAGGPTGEQFFGPGTRLTVL.

CDR3 DNA sequence: TGTGCCAGTAGTACCGGCTCAGGCACATTGACATCCTACGAGCAGTACTTC. Protein product: CASSTGSGTLTSYEQYF. V usage is TRBV19 and J usage is TRBJ2-7; D uncertain. The V gene lost 4 bases and the J gene lost 1 base, with 20 bases spanning the gap. CDR1 and CDR2 (germline): LNHDA, SQIVND (reference sequence). CDR3 length: 17 amino acids.

The gene calls are TRBV18 and TRBJ2-7, with 7 bases matching TRBD2. Germline V CDR1 and CDR2: KGHSH, LQKENI. This CDR3 region has 13 residues. J lost 9 bases, V lost 1 base, and 6 bases had no gene match. This CDR3 is CASSPRGGEGQYF. The CDR3 DNA sequence: TGTGCCAGCTCACCACGAGGCGGGGAGGGGCAGTACTTC. Filled out from reference TRBV18 and TRBJ2-7, the complete variable domain reads NAGVMQNPRHLVRRRGQEARLRCSPMKGHSHVYWYRQLPEEGLKFMVYLQKENIIDESGMPKERFSAEFPKEGPSILRIQQVVRGDSAAYFCASSPRGGEGQYFGPGTRLTVT.

The gene calls are TRBV12-2 and TRBJ2-7. TRBV12-2 is designated a pseudogene. This CDR3 is 14 amino acids long. CDR3 residues: CASRPVYRSYEQYF. CDR3 sequence (DNA): TGTGCAAGTCGTCCCGTTTACCGCTCCTACGAGCAGTACTTC.

J is TRBJ1-5 and V is TRBV6-1, with TRBD1 matching 9 bases. The CDR3 has 18 residues. The V segment lost 1 base and the J segment 0 bases; nucleotides outside the gene matches: 7. CDR1 is MNHNS, CDR2 SASEGT, per germline. The CDR3 nucleotides read TGTGCCAGCAGTGAAGGGACAGGGGTAATTTATAGCAATCAGCCCCAGCATTTT. Protein sequence: CASSEGTGVIYSNQPQHF.

The chain couples TRBV9 to TRBJ2-7; D uncertain. This CDR3 spans 14 amino acids. Germline V gene sequence: CDR1 SGDLS, CDR2 YYNGEE. The V gene lost 4 bases and the J gene lost 0 bases, with 11 bases spanning the gap. CDR3 in amino acids: CASSLDGSSYEQYF. CDR3 sequence (DNA): TGTGCCAGCAGCCTGGACGGAAGCTCCTACGAGCAGTACTTC.

The V and J genes are TRBV2 and TRBJ2-3; TRBD2 matches 14 bases. CDR3 length: 18 residues. V trimming: 6 bases; J trimming: 0 bases; junction bases outside the gene matches: 8. Germline CDR1 and CDR2: SNHLY and FYNNEI. In DNA, the CDR3 is TGTGCCAGCAGAGACGGGACTAGCGGGGGCCGAAGCACAGATACGCAGTATTTT. This sequence encodes CASRDGTSGGRSTDTQYF.